Presented here are 30 T cell receptor beta chains from one specimen sequenced in a study of blood T cell repertoires in COVID-19. Clones were read by immunoSEQ multiplex PCR, and TCRdb kept only the in-frame ones, dropping some. The sample includes 95,000 to 110,000 clones, 88% seen only once; the top ten take under 7%. The sample comprised peripheral blood. The receptors stem from a middle-aged man with active or convalescent COVID-19.

The rearrangement uses TRBV28 and TRBJ1-5; tentative D call: TRBD1 (6 bases). V lost 3 bases and J lost 0, with 12 bases in between. The germline CDR1 and CDR2 sequences are MDHEN and SYDVKM. This CDR3 spans 16 amino acids. CDR3 DNA sequence: TGTGCCAGCAGTTTGGAGGGGGGGCATAGCAATCAGCCCCAGCATTTT. Its protein is CASSLEGGHSNQPQHF.

CDR3 DNA: TGCAGCGTTGACGTACTAGCGGGAGGTGGTGAGCAGTTCTTC. Translation: CSVDVLAGGGEQFF. The chain joins TRBV29-1 to TRBJ2-1; 12 bases are a match to TRBD2. CDR1 is SQVTM and CDR2 is ANQGSEA in the germline V gene. CDR3 length: 14 amino acids. Losses at the gene ends were 3 bases for V and 9 bases for J; bases not matched to a gene: 6.

This chain uses TRBV9 with TRBJ1-1, with TRBD1 as a possible D gene (6 bases). The CDR3 loop spans 15 amino acids. Trimming removed 0 bases at V and 3 bases at J, with 12 bases between. Per germline, CDR1 SGDLS and CDR2 YYNGEE. The CDR3: CASSVEARGDTEAFF. The DNA for the CDR3 is TGTGCCAGCAGCGTAGAAGCCAGGGGAGACACTGAAGCTTTCTTT.

The chain has TRBV30 and TRBJ2-1; D remains unclear. The germline V gene has CDR1 GTSNPN and CDR2 SVGIG (reference sequence). Trimming removed 4 bases from V and 0 bases from J, with 7 bases in between. There are 13 residues in the CDR3. The CDR3 DNA reads as TGTGCCTGGAACCCCAGCTCCTACAATGAGCAGTTCTTC. Its protein product is CAWNPSSYNEQFF.

V usage is TRBV27 and J usage is TRBJ1-1; perhaps TRBD1 as D (6 bases). Between the trimmed V and J ends, which lost 3 bases and 5 bases, there was a span of 10 bases. The germline V gene has CDR1 MNHEY and CDR2 SMNVEV (reference sequence). There are 13 residues in the CDR3. This CDR3 reads CASSFNRETEAFF. CDR3 in DNA: TGTGCCAGCAGTTTTAACAGGGAGACTGAAGCTTTCTTT.

Details on this clone: Other nucleotide sequences in the sample specify the same CDR3. This chain joins TRBV11-2 and TRBJ2-7; D is uncertain. This CDR3 comprises 13 residues. Deletions cut 1 base from V and 1 base from J, with 5 bases between. Germline values: CDR1 SGHAT, CDR2 FQNNGV. This CDR3 reads CASSLGPSYEQYF. The CDR3 coding sequence is TGTGCCAGCAGCTTAGGTCCATCCTACGAGCAGTACTTC.

The chain employs TRBV6-5 and TRBJ2-7, with D possibly TRBD1 on 6 matching bases. There are 16 residues in the CDR3. Trimming removed 0 bases at V and 0 bases at J, with 12 bases between. Germline V gene data show CDR1 as MNHEY and CDR2 as SVGAGI. CDR3 loop: CASSYSLIGGSYEQYF. The CDR3 bases are TGTGCCAGCAGTTACTCGCTCATAGGGGGCTCCTACGAGCAGTACTTC.

The chain couples TRBV28 to TRBJ1-5, with D unresolved. The germline V gene has CDR1 MDHEN and CDR2 SYDVKM. This CDR3 spans 13 amino acids. V was clipped by 6 bases and J by 5 bases, with 11 bases between them. The CDR3 loop reads CASRGDPHQPQHF. Written as DNA, the CDR3 is TGTGCCAGCAGGGGAGATCCCCATCAGCCCCAGCATTTT.

The CDR3 DNA follows: TGTGCCAGCAGTGACGGAGACTATGGCTACACCTTC. Translated: CASSDGDYGYTF. The chain has TRBV27 and TRBJ1-2, with unresolved D. Germline assignment: CDR1 MNHEY and CDR2 SMNVEV (reference sequence). The V and J ends lost 5 bases and 3 bases respectively, with 7 bases between them. CDR3 size: 12 residues.

This chain links TRBV30 with TRBJ1-6, with 8 nucleotides matching TRBD1. Germline CDR1 is GTSNPN and CDR2 is SVGIG (reference sequence). Germline trimming cut 4 bases from V and 13 bases from J; bases unmatched to any gene: 12. The CDR3 length is 14 residues. The CDR3 coding sequence is TGTGCCTGGACTATGGGACAGGAGGTTAGGCCCCTCCACTTT. It specifies CAWTMGQEVRPLHF.

The chain combines TRBV7-9 with TRBJ2-7, with 10 nucleotides matching TRBD2. With V trimmed by 1 base and J by 3 bases, 9 bases remained unmatched. There are 17 residues in the CDR3. Germline V gene data show CDR1 as SEHNR and CDR2 as FQNEAQ (reference sequence). CDR3 sequence: CASSLVGRAGGVYEQYF. In nucleotides, the CDR3 is TGTGCCAGCAGCTTAGTGGGCCGAGCGGGAGGGGTCTACGAGCAGTACTTC.

This clone was counted between two and nine times. This sequence joins TRBV7-9 and TRBJ1-2, with TRBD1 identical over 7 bases. The germline V gene encodes CDR1 SEHNR and CDR2 FQNEAQ (reference sequence). This CDR3 has 16 residues. With 5 bases clipped from V and 2 bases from J, the junction kept 11 bases outside the gene matches. CDR3 loop: CASSLGRDSINYGYTF. The CDR3 DNA sequence: TGTGCCAGCAGCCTGGGAAGGGACAGCATCAACTATGGCTACACCTTC.

The V gene is TRBV6-5, the J gene TRBJ1-1; perhaps TRBD1 as D (6 bases). V was trimmed by 5 bases and J by 4 bases, leaving 14 bases between them. The CDR3 totals 14 residues. Germline-derived CDR1 and CDR2 are MNHEY and SVGAGI. Here the CDR3 reads CASSLQGLGTEAFF. The DNA of the CDR3 is TGTGCCAGCAGTCTCCAGGGGTTAGGCACTGAAGCTTTCTTT.

This clone occurred once. The J gene is TRBJ2-3, the V gene TRBV6-1; 7 bases are shared with TRBD1. Germline lookup yields CDR1 MNHNS and CDR2 SASEGT. The CDR3 extends over 17 amino acids. V trimming: 1 base; J trimming: 6 bases; junction bases outside the gene matches: 13. As DNA, the CDR3 is TGTGCCAGCAGTGAAGATATGGTGTGGACAGGCCGGGATACGCAGTATTTT. This gives the protein CASSEDMVWTGRDTQYF.

This clone has a single count. The chain combines TRBV5-1 with TRBJ1-3; 9 nucleotides align to TRBD1. CDR3 length equals 15 residues. The ends lost 5 bases at V and 4 bases at J; junction bases unmatched: 7. CDR1 is SGHRS and CDR2 is YFSETQ in the germline V gene. The CDR3 protein is CASRTGTGNGNTIYF. The CDR3 DNA reads as TGCGCCAGCAGAACCGGGACAGGGAACGGAAACACCATATATTTT.

J is TRBJ2-7 and V is TRBV10-1, with D possibly being TRBD1 (5 bases). V was pared by 7 bases and J by 2 bases, with 15 bases between. The germline gives CDR1 WNHNN, CDR2 SYGVQD (reference sequence). The CDR3 is 14 amino acids. The CDR3 DNA reads TGCGCCAGCATCGATGGACAATGGACCTACGAGCAGTACTTC. This encodes CASIDGQWTYEQYF.

In its sample, this clone was seen once. The V and J genes are TRBV25-1 and TRBJ2-5, with TRBD2 as a possible D gene (6 bases). Trimming left V 4 bases short and J 3 bases short, with 9 bases between. The CDR3 runs to 13 residues. Germline V lookup: CDR1 MGHDK, CDR2 SYGVNS. The CDR3 spells CASSGAGKETQYF. CDR3 in DNA: TGTGCCAGCAGTGGAGCGGGTAAAGAGACCCAGTACTTC.

V is TRBV7-2 and J is TRBJ1-1; D remains ambiguous. The CDR3 has 14 residues. Trimming stripped 2 bases from V and 4 bases from J, with 11 bases between. Germline CDR1 SGHTA, CDR2 FQGNSA. The CDR3 protein is CASSLYGDFTEAFF. The CDR3 nucleotides are TGTGCCAGCAGCTTATACGGAGACTTCACTGAAGCTTTCTTT.

The rearrangement joins TRBV7-9 to TRBJ1-4; 8 bases line up with TRBD1. The germline V gene encodes CDR1 SEHNR and CDR2 FQNEAQ (reference sequence). The length of the CDR3 is 15 residues. V trimming: 6 bases; J trimming: 7 bases; junction bases outside the gene matches: 10. CDR3 amino acids: CASSQRTGMGEKLFF. CDR3 coding DNA: TGTGCCAGCAGTCAAAGGACAGGGATGGGTGAAAAACTGTTTTTT.

This clone was seen only once. This chain joins TRBV5-8 and TRBJ1-3; D gene unclear. The germline V gene encodes CDR1 SGHTS and CDR2 YDEGEE. The CDR3 has 16 amino acids. V lost 1 base and J lost 7, with 18 bases in between. The CDR3: CASSLYVGVRGNTIYF. In DNA, the CDR3 is TGTGCCAGCAGCTTGTATGTCGGGGTGCGAGGGAACACCATATATTTT. The variable domain in full, completed from reference TRBV5-8 and TRBJ1-3, reads EAGVTQSPTHLIKTRGQQATLRCSPISGHTSVYWYQQALGLGLQFLLWYDEGEERNRGNFPPRFSGRQFPNYSSELNVNALELEDSALYLCASSLYVGVRGNTIYFGEGSWLTVV.

This chain connects TRBV27 to TRBJ2-5; 8 bases map to TRBD2. V shed 7 bases and J 7 bases; nucleotides not matched to a gene: 5. Germline CDR1 reads MNHEY; CDR2 reads SMNVEV (reference sequence). This CDR3 region has 12 residues. This chain's CDR3 is CASTQRGGTQYF. The CDR3 DNA is TGTGCCAGCACCCAACGGGGGGGGACCCAGTACTTC.

The J gene is TRBJ2-2, the V gene TRBV27; D gene unclear. CDR1 MNHEY and CDR2 SMNVEV come from the germline V gene (reference sequence). This CDR3 has 13 amino acids. Deletions cut 5 bases from V and 6 bases from J, with 10 bases between. The CDR3 loop is CASSGEVAGELFF. As DNA, the CDR3 is TGTGCCAGCAGTGGAGAAGTAGCCGGGGAGCTGTTTTTT.

V is TRBV7-9 and J is TRBJ1-2, with D perhaps TRBD1 (5 bases). V was clipped by 2 bases and J by 6 bases, with 10 bases between them. Germline values: CDR1 SEHNR, CDR2 FQNEAQ (reference sequence). This CDR3 comprises 13 residues. As DNA, the CDR3 is TGTGCCAGCAGCTTACAGGGAGGCGATGGCTACACCTTC. Translated: CASSLQGGDGYTF.

The rearrangement joins TRBV19 to TRBJ1-2; no clear D. In germline, CDR1 is LNHDA, CDR2 SQIVND (reference sequence). The CDR3 consists of 15 residues. Trimming removed 11 bases from V and 2 bases from J, with 21 bases in between. As DNA, the CDR3 is TGTGCCTCAAACCCGACTAGGACGGACAACTATGGCTACACCTTC. Its translation: CASNPTRTDNYGYTF.

The J gene is TRBJ1-1, the V gene TRBV28, with TRBD1 matching over 10 bases. J lost 6 bases, V lost 3 bases, and 4 bases had no gene match. Germline-derived CDR1 and CDR2 are MDHEN and SYDVKM. The CDR3 covers 14 residues. CDR3 DNA: TGTGCCAGCAGTTTCGGGGACAGGGGATCTGAAGCTTTCTTT. Its translation: CASSFGDRGSEAFF. Full variable domain (rest looked up from reference TRBV28 and TRBJ1-1): DVKVTQSSRYLVKRTGEKVFLECVQDMDHENMFWYRQDPGLGLRLIYFSYDVKMKEKGDIPEGYSVSREKKERFSLILESASTNQTSMYLCASSFGDRGSEAFFGQGTRLTVV.

This sequence joins TRBV29-1 and TRBJ1-2; D may be TRBD1 (5 bases). The CDR3 covers 14 residues. The ends were cut back, 3 bases at V and 8 bases at J, with 19 bases in the middle. Germline CDR1 is SQVTM and CDR2 is ANQGSEA. CDR3 DNA sequence: TGCAGCGTTGAGTCGGGGCGGGGGGTTGCGGGCTACACCTTC. The encoded protein is CSVESGRGVAGYTF.

The table lists this clone with a few counts. The chain uses TRBV2 and TRBJ1-6, with 8 positions matching TRBD1. The ends lost 8 bases at V and 6 bases at J; junction bases unmatched: 9. This CDR3 region has 15 residues. Germline V gene data show CDR1 as SNHLY and CDR2 as FYNNEI. The CDR3 reads CASAGQGGSNSPLHF. The CDR3, as DNA: TGTGCCAGCGCCGGACAGGGTGGAAGTAATTCACCCCTCCACTTT.

This chain uses TRBV7-2 with TRBJ1-1, with D possibly being TRBD1 (5 bases). There are 15 residues in the CDR3. Germline V gene data show CDR1 as SGHTA and CDR2 as FQGNSA. Deletions cut 2 bases from V and 3 bases from J, with 13 bases between. The CDR3 bases are TGTGCCAGCAGCTTATTCCAGGGATCCCACACTGAAGCTTTCTTT. This sequence encodes CASSLFQGSHTEAFF.

The chain carries TRBV3-1 (or the pseudogene TRBV3-2) and TRBJ2-3; weak D call: TRBD2 (5 bases). With 4 bases removed from V and 6 bases from J, the gap between germline ends came to 5 bases. Germline V lookup: CDR1 LGHDT, CDR2 YNNKEL (reference sequence). This CDR3 contains 11 residues. DNA of the CDR3: TGTGCCAGCAGCCCGGGGGATACGCAGTATTTT. This translates into CASSPGDTQYF.

The genes are TRBV24-1 and TRBJ2-6; no definite D call. The germline V gene has CDR1 KGHDR and CDR2 SFDVKD. V shed 2 bases and J shed 1 base, with 5 bases lying between them. The CDR3 has 15 amino acids. Here the CDR3 DNA reads TGTGCCACCAGTGATTACGGTTCTGGGGCCAACGTCCTGACTTTC. Protein: CATSDYGSGANVLTF.